The next 13 T cell receptor beta chains were all read from a single sample in a study of OX40 agonist ivuxolimab in advanced cancers. Assay: immunoSEQ multiplex PCR; the TCRdb copy retains only in-frame clones and omits some. This sample has 70,000 or so clones, with around 88% found just once. The material sequenced was CD4+ or CD8+ T cells sorted from blood, taken in a trial of the OX40 agonist ivuxolimab. These receptors were collected from an adult with an advanced solid tumor such as melanoma, head and neck, liver or kidney cancer.

The chain joins TRBV2 to TRBJ2-7, with TRBD2 as a possible D gene (5 bases). V was clipped by 0 bases and J by 3 bases, with 9 bases between them. CDR1 is SNHLY, CDR2 FYNNEI, per germline. CDR3 length equals 14 residues. CDR3 coding DNA: TGTGCCAGCAGTGAAGCGGGAGTAATCTACGAGCAGTACTTC. It encodes CASSEAGVIYEQYF.

The chain is built from TRBV6-6 and TRBJ2-7; 9 bases line up with TRBD1. The V gene end was trimmed by 5 bases and the J gene end by 5 bases; junction bases not matched to a gene: 7. Germline lookup yields CDR1 MNHNY and CDR2 SVGAGI (reference sequence). The CDR3 has 14 amino acids. DNA of the CDR3: TGTGCCAGCAGTAGGCCGGGACAGGGCGACGAGCAGTACTTC. Amino acid sequence: CASSRPGQGDEQYF.

The CDR3 spells CASSLRVDEQYF. CDR3 bases: TGTGCCAGCAGCCTCAGGGTGGACGAGCAGTACTTC. The chain joins TRBV11-2 to TRBJ2-7; maybe TRBD1 (5 bases). This CDR3 spans 12 amino acids. The germline V gene has CDR1 SGHAT and CDR2 FQNNGV. V lost 5 bases and J lost 5, with 10 bases in between.

Written as DNA, the CDR3 is TGTGCCAGCAGCCCCCCATTTTATGGCTACACCTTC. It translates to CASSPPFYGYTF. V is TRBV11-2 and J is TRBJ1-2; D not resolved. The CDR3 is made up of 12 amino acids. The V and J ends lost 5 bases and 5 bases respectively, with 9 bases between them. Germline V gene lookup returns CDR1 SGHAT and CDR2 FQNNGV.

This rearrangement joins TRBV5-4 to TRBJ2-7; 10 nucleotides agree with TRBD2. Germline-derived CDR1 and CDR2 are SGHNT and YYREEE (reference sequence). With V trimmed by 4 bases and J by 0 bases, 4 bases remained unmatched. CDR3 size: 15 residues. The CDR3 DNA reads TGTGCCAGCAGCCAGTGGACTAGCGGCTCCTACGAGCAGTACTTC. This gives the protein CASSQWTSGSYEQYF.

V gene TRBV5-1 combines with J gene TRBJ2-1; 8 nucleotides align to TRBD1. CDR3 size: 16 residues. With V trimmed by 0 bases and J by 3 bases, 5 bases remained unmatched. Germline V gene sequence: CDR1 SGHRS, CDR2 YFSETQ. CDR3 coding DNA: TGCGCCAGCAGCTTGGGTTATGGACAGGGCTACAATGAGCAGTTCTTC. Translation: CASSLGYGQGYNEQFF.

This chain uses TRBV19 with TRBJ2-3; 10 positions match TRBD2. This CDR3 is built from 14 residues. The J segment lost 3 bases and the V segment lost 6 bases, leaving 3 bases of the junction unmatched. The V gene's germline CDR1 is LNHDA and CDR2 SQIVND (reference sequence). Written as DNA, the CDR3 is TGTGCCAGTAGAAAGCGGGAGGGTACAGATACGCAGTATTTT. It encodes CASRKREGTDTQYF. Complete variable domain (other parts from reference TRBV19 and TRBJ2-3): DGGITQSPKYLFRKEGQNVTLSCEQNLNHDAMYWYRQDPGQGLRLIYYSQIVNDFQKGDIAEGYSVSREKKESFPLTVTSAQKNPTAFYLCASRKREGTDTQYFGPGTRLTVL.

This clone was observed a few times. The CDR3 protein is CASSPISGNEQFF. The DNA of the CDR3 is TGTGCCAGCAGCCCTATAAGCGGTAATGAGCAGTTCTTC. V gene TRBV7-3 combines with J gene TRBJ2-1; D may be TRBD2 (5 bases). The CDR3 length is 13 residues. V was clipped by 5 bases and J by 7 bases, with 12 bases between them. Germline V CDR1 and CDR2: SGHTA, FQGTGA. The full variable domain, completed using reference TRBV7-3 and TRBJ2-1, is GAGVSQTPSNKVTEKGKYVELRCDPISGHTALYWYRQSLGQGPEFLIYFQGTGAADDSGLPNDRFFAVRPEGSVSTLKIQRTERGDSAVYLCASSPISGNEQFFGPGTRLTVL.

The V gene is TRBV10-2, the J gene TRBJ2-3; D call uncertain. The CDR3 is made up of 13 amino acids. Trimming removed 0 bases at V and 4 bases at J, with 5 bases between. CDR1 is WSHSY, CDR2 SAAADI, per germline. Written as DNA, the CDR3 is TGCGCCAGCAGTGAGTCGAGTTCAGATACGCAGTATTTT. Protein product: CASSESSSDTQYF.

The genes are TRBV2 and TRBJ2-1, with 10 bases fitting TRBD1. The trim removed 7 bases at V and 9 bases at J, leaving 12 bases unmatched. The CDR3 spans 15 residues. Germline V gene data show CDR1 as SNHLY and CDR2 as FYNNEI. CDR3 sequence (DNA): TGTGCCAGCACCAACCCGGGACAGGGGTGGGGTGAGCAGTTCTTC. This translates into CASTNPGQGWGEQFF.

The V call is TRBV30, the J call TRBJ2-3, with D maybe TRBD2 (7 bases). The CDR3 is 13 amino acids. CDR1 and CDR2 (germline): GTSNPN, SVGIG (reference sequence). The ends were cut back, 3 bases at V and 4 bases at J, with 11 bases in the middle. CDR3 nucleotide sequence: TGTGCCTGGAGGAGGGGGGGCCCAGATACGCAGTATTTT. Translation gives CAWRRGGPDTQYF.

This clone has only a few counts. The chain couples TRBV27 to TRBJ1-1, with TRBD1 identical over 8 bases. This CDR3 contains 15 residues. The V segment lost 6 bases and the J segment 5 bases; nucleotides outside the gene matches: 11. Per germline, CDR1 MNHEY and CDR2 SMNVEV (reference sequence). CDR3 sequence reads: CASSSRNRGNTEAFF. DNA of the CDR3: TGTGCCAGCAGCTCTCGAAACAGGGGGAATACTGAAGCTTTCTTT.

As DNA, the CDR3 is TGTGCCAGCAGCCCATCAGGGTTGACGCGGAACACCATATATTTT. Encoded protein: CASSPSGLTRNTIYF. The genes are TRBV7-6 and TRBJ1-3; D perhaps matches TRBD1 (5 bases). Germline V gene data show CDR1 as SGHVS and CDR2 as FNYEAQ. With 5 bases removed from V and 7 bases from J, the gap between germline ends came to 18 bases. The length of the CDR3 is 15 residues.